The subject of this entry is one TCR beta chain. Its antigen is currently unknown. This entry is derived from a study of cytomegalovirus exposure and HLA in healthy donors. Findings of the study overall: Cytomegalovirus association was assigned to about 150 TCR beta chains.

The CDR3 extends over 15 amino acids. Trimming took off 1 base at V and 3 bases at J, with 12 bases between the two ends. Germline V gene lookup returns CDR1 MDHEN and CDR2 SYDVKM. PCR employed 60 Vbeta and 13 Jbeta primers. Profiling relied on immunoSEQ multiplex PCR, and the TCRdb table lists in-frame clones only, not all of them. The sample gives about 140,000 clones, roughly 77% of which show up once; 1.5% to 2% is in the top ten. The sample consisted of PBMCs. The receptor comes from a woman aged 25 to 39 in good health and CMV-seronegative. This rearrangement joins TRBV28 to TRBJ1-2; D not resolved. CDR3 DNA sequence: TGTGCCAGCAGTTTATCCCAGGCGGGTGACTATGGCTACACCTTC. Translated: CASSLSQAGDYGYTF.